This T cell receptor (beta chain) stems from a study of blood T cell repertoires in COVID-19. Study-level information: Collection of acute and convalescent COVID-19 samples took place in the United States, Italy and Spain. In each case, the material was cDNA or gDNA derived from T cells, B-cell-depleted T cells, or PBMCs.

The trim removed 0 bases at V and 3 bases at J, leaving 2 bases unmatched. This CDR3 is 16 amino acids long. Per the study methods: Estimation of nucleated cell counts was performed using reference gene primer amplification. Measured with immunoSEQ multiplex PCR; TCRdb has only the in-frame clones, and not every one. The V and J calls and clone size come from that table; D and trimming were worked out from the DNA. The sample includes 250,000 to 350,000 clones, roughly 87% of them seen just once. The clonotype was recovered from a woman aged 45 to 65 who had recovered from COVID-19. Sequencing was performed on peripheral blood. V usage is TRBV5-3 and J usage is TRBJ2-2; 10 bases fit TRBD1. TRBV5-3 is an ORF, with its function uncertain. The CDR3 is CARSLGQGAHTGELFF. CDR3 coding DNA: TGTGCCAGAAGCTTGGGACAGGGGGCCCACACCGGGGAGCTGTTTTTT.